One and the same sample provided the 32 T cell receptor beta chains below, sequenced in a study of T cell responses to AZD1222 COVID-19 vaccine. Method: immunoSEQ multiplex PCR; TCRdb's copy keeps in-frame clones and lacks some. The table has some 80,000 clones, about nine tenths seen once. Sequenced material: peripheral blood, taken 28 days after the second dose of the MenACWY control vaccine. The receptors were sampled from an adult who received the MenACWY meningococcal vaccine as a control.

The J gene is TRBJ2-7, the V gene TRBV29-1; D is possibly TRBD1 or TRBD2 (5 bases each). V lost 4 bases to trimming and J lost 6 bases, with 16 bases between them. The germline V gene has CDR1 SQVTM and CDR2 ANQGSEA. This CDR3 is 13 amino acids long. The CDR3 coding sequence is TGCAGCGTTGGCCGGGACCCTGAGGCCGAGCAGTACTTC. This sequence encodes CSVGRDPEAEQYF.

The table lists this clone with a few counts. This sequence joins TRBV24-1 and TRBJ2-3; D not certain. V was trimmed by 5 bases and J by 0 bases, leaving 8 bases between them. Germline lookup yields CDR1 KGHDR and CDR2 SFDVKD. The CDR3 length is 14 residues. CDR3 in DNA: TGTGCCACCAGTGTGGGTTCTAGCACAGATACGCAGTATTTT. Its protein is CATSVGSSTDTQYF.

The chain combines TRBV3-1 (or the pseudogene TRBV3-2) with TRBJ1-1; possibly TRBD1 for D (5 bases). V lost 0 bases and J 8 bases, leaving 10 bases between the germline ends. The CDR3 totals 13 residues. Germline CDR1 reads LGHDT; CDR2 reads YNNKEL (reference sequence). The CDR3 coding sequence is TGTGCCAGCAGCCAAGATCGGAACAGGGAAGCTTTCTTT. It specifies CASSQDRNREAFF.

The chain employs TRBV19 and TRBJ1-5, with TRBD1 matching 7 bases. The ends lost 8 bases at V and 1 base at J; junction bases unmatched: 8. The CDR3 is 15 residues long. CDR1 and CDR2 from the germline V gene are LNHDA and SQIVND (reference sequence). Written as DNA, the CDR3 is TGTGCCAGTTACTCCGGGACAGCCAGCAATCAGCCCCAGCATTTT. It specifies CASYSGTASNQPQHF.

The CDR3 loop reads CASTGAGYQETQYF. CDR3 bases: TGTGCCAGCACCGGAGCGGGTTACCAAGAGACCCAGTACTTC. The chain carries TRBV7-2 and TRBJ2-5; TRBD2 might be the D (6 bases). The germline V gene encodes CDR1 SGHTA and CDR2 FQGNSA. This CDR3 is built from 14 residues. The germline V and J ends were trimmed by 7 bases and 0 bases, with 12 bases remaining between them.

The chain has TRBV7-2 and TRBJ1-1, with D unclear. The CDR3 is 16 residues long. The germline V gene encodes CDR1 SGHTA and CDR2 FQGNSA. Trimming removed 1 base at V and 1 base at J, with 13 bases between. DNA for the CDR3: TGTGCCAGCAGCTTAGGAAGTGGCCAAGGGAACACTGAAGCTTTCTTT. Its protein is CASSLGSGQGNTEAFF. The full variable domain, with the rest looked up from reference TRBV7-2 and TRBJ1-1, is GAGVSQSPSNKVTEKGKDVELRCDPISGHTALYWYRQSLGQGLEFLIYFQGNSAPDKSGLPSDRFSAERTGGSVSTLTIQRTQQEDSAVYLCASSLGSGQGNTEAFFGQGTRLTVV.

A few counts support this clone. The chain recombines TRBV13 with TRBJ2-1; 16 bases agree with TRBD2. CDR1 PRHDT and CDR2 FYEKMQ come from the germline V gene (reference sequence). The CDR3 spans 20 residues. The ends lost 5 bases at V and 0 bases at J; junction bases unmatched: 10. CDR3 protein: CASSPDSGLAGGSSYNEQFF. The CDR3 DNA follows: TGTGCCAGCAGCCCCGACTCGGGACTAGCGGGGGGGAGCTCCTACAATGAGCAGTTCTTC.

The chain has TRBV15 and TRBJ1-2; D ambiguous. The CDR3 is 13 amino acids. CDR1 is LNHNV, CDR2 YYDKDF, per germline (reference sequence). V was pared by 0 bases and J by 7 bases, with 9 bases between. CDR3 DNA sequence: TGTGCCACCAGCAGAGATACGTGGGGTGGCTACACCTTC. This translates into CATSRDTWGGYTF.

This clone showed up just once. V gene TRBV19 combines with J gene TRBJ1-5; D is ambiguous. The CDR3 has 13 amino acids. CDR1 is LNHDA, CDR2 SQIVND, per germline (reference sequence). The germline V and J ends were trimmed by 7 bases and 5 bases, with 12 bases remaining between them. The CDR3 DNA is TGTGCCAGTAACTCCCGCCGGGATCAGCCCCAGCATTTT. Its protein product is CASNSRRDQPQHF.

This chain uses TRBV4-1 with TRBJ1-2; D call uncertain. Germline CDR1 MGHRA, CDR2 YSYEKL. CDR3 length: 15 residues. The ends were cut back, 0 bases at V and 0 bases at J, with 8 bases in the middle. In nucleotides, the CDR3 is TGCGCCAGCAGCCAAGACCCGCCGGCTAACTATGGCTACACCTTC. The encoded protein is CASSQDPPANYGYTF.

This rearrangement joins TRBV6-6 to TRBJ2-1; TRBD2 is a possible D gene (5 bases). In germline, CDR1 is MNHNY, CDR2 SVGAGI (reference sequence). Trimming cost V 3 bases and J 6 bases, with 9 bases left between them. This CDR3 has 13 residues. CDR3 bases: TGTGCCAGCAGTTATGGGCTAGCCAATGAGCAGTTCTTC. The encoded protein is CASSYGLANEQFF.

The CDR3 sequence is CASSSSGQTPYEQYF. In DNA, the CDR3 is TGTGCCAGCAGCTCTTCGGGACAGACCCCCTACGAGCAGTACTTC. This chain joins TRBV7-2 and TRBJ2-7; TRBD1 agrees at 7 bases. This CDR3 has 15 residues. The V segment lost 4 bases and the J segment 2 bases; nucleotides outside the gene matches: 8. Germline CDR1 and CDR2: SGHTA and FQGNSA.

CDR3 bases: TGTGCCAGCAGCCCTACGACTAGCGGGAGACCCACCGGGGAGCTGTTTTTT. This codes for CASSPTTSGRPTGELFF. This sequence joins TRBV3-1 (or the pseudogene TRBV3-2) and TRBJ2-2; 12 nucleotides agree with TRBD2. The CDR3 consists of 17 residues. After removal of 4 bases from V and 4 bases from J, the junction contained 7 bases not matched to a gene. The germline gives CDR1 LGHDT, CDR2 YNNKEL (reference sequence).

V is TRBV10-3 and J is TRBJ2-1, with TRBD1 matching 9 bases. The trim removed 8 bases at V and 4 bases at J, leaving 12 bases unmatched. The CDR3 extends over 16 amino acids. Per the germline V gene, CDR1 is ENHRY and CDR2 is SYGVKD. CDR3 sequence (DNA): TGTGCCATCGATCGCCCTACAGGGGGCGGTTACAATGAGCAGTTCTTC. Its protein is CAIDRPTGGGYNEQFF.

The chain recombines TRBV2 with TRBJ1-2; no firm D call. Between the trimmed V and J ends, which lost 6 bases and 2 bases, there was a span of 13 bases. Germline V CDR1 and CDR2: SNHLY, FYNNEI. The CDR3 contains 14 residues. The CDR3 region has the DNA TGTGCCAGCAGCGGTGATTCGGCCAACTATGGCTACACCTTC. Translating gives CASSGDSANYGYTF.

The rearrangement links TRBV4-2 to TRBJ1-1, with 8 bases identical to TRBD1. V trimming: 5 bases; J trimming: 1 base; junction bases outside the gene matches: 9. The CDR3 length is 16 residues. Germline CDR1 reads LGHNA; CDR2 reads YNFKEQ. The DNA of the CDR3 is TGTGCCAGCAGCTCCCCAGGGGGCAAGGGGAACACTGAAGCTTTCTTT. It specifies CASSSPGGKGNTEAFF.

In this sample, this clone turned up once. This sample also contains other DNA sequences that code for the same CDR3. The CDR3 protein is CASSLGQGYNQPQHF. CDR3 bases: TGTGCCAGCAGCCTCGGACAGGGGTACAATCAGCCCCAGCATTTT. The chain carries TRBV28 and TRBJ1-5; 9 bases line up with TRBD1. CDR3 length equals 15 residues. CDR1 is MDHEN and CDR2 is SYDVKM in the germline V gene. V shed 6 bases, J shed 3 bases, and the junction held 6 bases outside the gene matches.

The chain recombines TRBV28 with TRBJ1-4; 12 bases align to TRBD1. The CDR3 covers 14 residues. Germline lookup yields CDR1 MDHEN and CDR2 SYDVKM. The V gene end was trimmed by 5 bases and the J gene end by 7 bases; junction bases not matched to a gene: 2. In nucleotides, the CDR3 is TGTGCCAGCAGTCGGGACAGGGGGCGTGAAAAACTGTTTTTT. Translated, it gives CASSRDRGREKLFF.

The chain employs TRBV28 and TRBJ2-3; a weak D match, TRBD2 (6 bases). Trimming left V 3 bases short and J 0 bases short, with 10 bases between. Germline CDR1 reads MDHEN; CDR2 reads SYDVKM. This CDR3 contains 15 residues. CDR3 DNA sequence: TGTGCCAGCAGTTTTTGGGGGGATAGCACAGATACGCAGTATTTT. Translated: CASSFWGDSTDTQYF.

CDR3 amino acids: CASSRTSGGSSYNEQFF. In DNA, the CDR3 is TGTGCCAGCTCCAGGACTAGCGGGGGGAGCTCCTACAATGAGCAGTTCTTC. The chain links TRBV18 to TRBJ2-1; 14 bases match TRBD2. Germline V lookup: CDR1 KGHSH, CDR2 LQKENI. The V gene end was trimmed by 6 bases and the J gene end by 0 bases; junction bases not matched to a gene: 4. This CDR3 is built from 17 residues.

This chain connects TRBV5-6 to TRBJ1-3; D might be TRBD1 (5 bases). This CDR3 is built from 16 residues. The germline CDR1 and CDR2 sequences are SGHDT and YYEEEE. Trimming took off 4 bases at V and 0 bases at J, with 14 bases between the two ends. In DNA, the CDR3 is TGTGCCAGCAGCGGTGGAAGACAGTCCTCTGGAAACACCATATATTTT. This translates into CASSGGRQSSGNTIYF.

V gene TRBV29-1 combines with J gene TRBJ1-2; 10 nucleotides match TRBD1. This CDR3 is 13 amino acids long. Germline V gene data show CDR1 as SQVTM and CDR2 as ANQGSEA. V was pared by 7 bases and J by 4 bases, with 6 bases of the junction left unmatched. The CDR3: CSGTGGGGYGYTF. In nucleotides, the CDR3 is TGCAGCGGGACAGGGGGTGGGGGCTATGGCTACACCTTC.

This clone was found once. The rearrangement links TRBV6-5 to TRBJ2-7, with 8 positions matching TRBD2. CDR1 is MNHEY and CDR2 is SVGAGI in the germline V gene. The CDR3 loop spans 15 amino acids. With 6 bases clipped from V and 0 bases from J, the junction kept 7 bases outside the gene matches. CDR3 region: CASRTTGGGSYEQYF. DNA of the CDR3: TGTGCCAGCAGAACCACGGGAGGGGGCTCCTACGAGCAGTACTTC.

The genes are TRBV30 and TRBJ1-2; the match to TRBD1 covers 10 bases. The CDR3 is 12 amino acids. Germline loops: CDR1 GTSNPN, CDR2 SVGIG (reference sequence). The trim removed 5 bases at V and 7 bases at J, leaving 4 bases unmatched. The CDR3 DNA sequence: TGTGCCTGGGGACAGGGGGAAGGTGGCTACACCTTC. It translates to CAWGQGEGGYTF.

This chain joins TRBV19 and TRBJ1-5, with D unresolved. CDR1 LNHDA and CDR2 SQIVND come from the germline V gene (reference sequence). The CDR3 has 18 residues. V lost 9 bases, J lost 0 bases, and 24 bases lay in between. The CDR3 nucleotides are TGTGCCAGCACCCAGTATGGGGAAGGCAGCTATAGCAATCAGCCCCAGCATTTT. Its translation is CASTQYGEGSYSNQPQHF.

This clone was seen more than once but under ten times. The chain has TRBV11-1 and TRBJ2-1, with TRBD1 matching over 7 bases. Looked up from germline, CDR1 is SGHAT and CDR2 is FQDESV (reference sequence). The trim removed 7 bases at V and 8 bases at J, leaving 14 bases unmatched. CDR3 length: 15 residues. For the CDR3, the DNA is TGTGCCAGCACCGGCCGGGGACAGCCGTCCGATGAGCAGTTCTTC. Protein product: CASTGRGQPSDEQFF. Full variable domain (missing parts from reference TRBV11-1 and TRBJ2-1): EAEVAQSPRYKITEKSQAVAFWCDPISGHATLYWYRQILGQGPELLVQFQDESVVDDSQLPKDRFSAERLKGVDSTLKIQPAELGDSAMYLCASTGRGQPSDEQFFGPGTRLTVL.

Only a few counts were recorded for this clone. The gene calls are TRBV6-5 and TRBJ2-7; D might be TRBD1 or TRBD2, each matching 5 bases. Germline V gene lookup returns CDR1 MNHEY and CDR2 SVGAGI. The V end was cut by 5 bases, the J end by 3 bases, with 11 bases between. This CDR3 spans 13 amino acids. DNA of the CDR3: TGTGCCAGCAGTCGGGACGCCGACTACGAGCAGTACTTC. Translated, it gives CASSRDADYEQYF.

The rearrangement joins TRBV30 to TRBJ1-2; D remains unclear. The CDR3 runs to 12 residues. Germline-derived CDR1 and CDR2 are GTSNPN and SVGIG (reference sequence). Trimming removed 4 bases at V and 3 bases at J, with 9 bases between. The CDR3 nucleotides are TGTGCCTGGACAGAAACATACTATGGCTACACCTTC. Its translation is CAWTETYYGYTF.

V is TRBV11-1 and J is TRBJ1-1, with D perhaps TRBD1 (5 bases). Trimming pared 5 bases from V and 1 base from J, leaving 11 bases between. Germline CDR1 and CDR2: SGHAT and FQDESV (reference sequence). The CDR3 covers 14 residues. In nucleotides, the CDR3 is TGTGCCAGCAGCCCTGGGGGGACGAACACTGAAGCTTTCTTT. Its translation: CASSPGGTNTEAFF.

This chain links TRBV28 with TRBJ1-3; 8 bases map to TRBD1. From germline, CDR1 is MDHEN and CDR2 SYDVKM. Trimming took 4 bases from V and 3 from J; bases not matched to a gene: 2. The CDR3 is 14 amino acids. The CDR3 DNA is TGTGCCAGCAGTTCGACAGGGGTTGGAAACACCATATATTTT. It yields the protein CASSSTGVGNTIYF.

V is TRBV19 and J is TRBJ1-5, with TRBD1 matching 9 bases. After removal of 9 bases from V and 3 bases from J, the junction contained 6 bases not matched to a gene. CDR1 and CDR2 from the germline V gene are LNHDA and SQIVND (reference sequence). The CDR3 is made up of 14 amino acids. This chain's CDR3 is CASARDRDNQPQHF. The CDR3 coding sequence is TGTGCCAGCGCCCGGGACAGGGACAATCAGCCCCAGCATTTT.

The V and J genes are TRBV12-5 and TRBJ2-7; D gene unclear. This CDR3 is built from 13 residues. CDR1 and CDR2 from the germline V gene are LGHNT and FRNRAP. The V end was cut by 3 bases, the J end by 2 bases, with 8 bases between. As DNA, the CDR3 is TGTGCTAGTGGTTTTGAGAATACCTACGAGCAGTACTTC. Translating it yields CASGFENTYEQYF.